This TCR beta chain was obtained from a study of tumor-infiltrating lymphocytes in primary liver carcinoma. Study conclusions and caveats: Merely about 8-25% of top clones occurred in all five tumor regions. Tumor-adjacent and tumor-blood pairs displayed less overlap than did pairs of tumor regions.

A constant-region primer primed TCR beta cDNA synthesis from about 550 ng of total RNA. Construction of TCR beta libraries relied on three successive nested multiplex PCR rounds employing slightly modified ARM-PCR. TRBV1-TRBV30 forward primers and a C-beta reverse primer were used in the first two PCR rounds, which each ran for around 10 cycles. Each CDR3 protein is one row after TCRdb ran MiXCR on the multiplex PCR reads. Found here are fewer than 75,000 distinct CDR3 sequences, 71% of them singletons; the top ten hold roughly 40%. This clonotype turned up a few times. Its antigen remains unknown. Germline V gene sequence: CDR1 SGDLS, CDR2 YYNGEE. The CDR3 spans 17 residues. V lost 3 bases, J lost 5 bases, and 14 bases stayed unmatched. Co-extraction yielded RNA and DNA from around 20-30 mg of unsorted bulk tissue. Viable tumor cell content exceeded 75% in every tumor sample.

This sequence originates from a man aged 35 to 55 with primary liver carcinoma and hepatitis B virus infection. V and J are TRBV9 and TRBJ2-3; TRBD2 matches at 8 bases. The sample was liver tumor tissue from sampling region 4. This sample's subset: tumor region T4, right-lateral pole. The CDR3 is CASSETPGLVGKDTQYF. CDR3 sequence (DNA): TGTGCCAGCAGCGAAACTCCGGGACTAGTGGGCAAAGATACGCAGTATTTT.